Shown below are 23 T cell receptor beta chains from a single sample sequenced in a study of CD8+CD57+ T cells in acquired aplastic anemia. TCR beta VDJ combinations and CDR3 sequences were profiled from genomic DNA. TCRdb used MiXCR to reprocess the reads, holding one entry per CDR3 protein. The sample lists more than 150,000 distinct CDR3 sequences, roughly 50% occurring once. Individuals selected for sequencing had exhibited CD8+CD57+ cell expansion on flow cytometry. Sequencing was performed on sorted CD4+, CD8+, or CD8+CD57+ T cells (not recorded which) from PBMCs. The source is a human donor with aplastic anemia.

This clonotype rates as medium-sized. The chain recombines TRBV2 with TRBJ2-7; possible D gene TRBD2, 7 bases. The CDR3 loop spans 15 amino acids. The V gene's germline CDR1 is SNHLY and CDR2 FYNNEI. Trimming shortened V by 2 bases and J by 1 base, and 12 bases separated the two germline ends. The CDR3 DNA sequence: TGTGCCAGCAGTGAACCAGGGGAGGGGTCCTACGAGCAGTACTTC. It yields the protein CASSEPGEGSYEQYF.

This clonotype showed up many times. V and J are TRBV9 and TRBJ2-1, with 8 bases aligning to TRBD2. Unmatched junction bases numbered 1, after V lost 1 base and J lost 4 bases. CDR3 size: 14 residues. Germline loops: CDR1 SGDLS, CDR2 YYNGEE. CDR3 loop: CASSVRGGYNEQFF. The CDR3, as DNA: TGTGCCAGCAGCGTACGGGGGGGGTACAATGAGCAGTTCTTC.

This clonotype was detected many times. The chain joins TRBV9 to TRBJ1-2; D unclear. The CDR3 runs 14 residues. Germline CDR1 is SGDLS and CDR2 is YYNGEE. V lost 2 bases, J lost 6 bases, and 14 bases lay in between. The CDR3 nucleotides read TGTGCCAGCAGCGTTGGAGGCAGGTCGGATGGCTACACCTTC. Amino acid sequence: CASSVGGRSDGYTF.

The chain joins TRBV25-1 to TRBJ1-5; D perhaps matches TRBD1 (6 bases). The V gene's germline CDR1 is MGHDK and CDR2 SYGVNS. Trimming stripped 6 bases from V and 1 base from J, with 16 bases between. The CDR3 extends over 16 amino acids. The CDR3 region is CASSGLQGVSNQPQHF. In nucleotides, the CDR3 is TGTGCCAGCAGCGGATTACAGGGTGTGAGCAATCAGCCCCAGCATTTT.

This clonotype was detected many times. The chain joins TRBV4-1 to TRBJ2-1; TRBD1 matches at 7 bases. The ends lost 1 base at V and 4 bases at J; junction bases unmatched: 4. Germline-derived CDR1 and CDR2 are MGHRA and YSYEKL. The CDR3 is 15 amino acids. CDR3 sequence (DNA): TGCGCCAGCAGCCAAGGGGCAGGGGGTTACAATGAGCAGTTCTTC. It encodes CASSQGAGGYNEQFF.

The sample holds many counts of this clonotype. The rearrangement links TRBV7-3 to TRBJ2-3; TRBD2 might be the D (6 bases). From germline, CDR1 is SGHTA and CDR2 FQGTGA. CDR3 length: 12 residues. With 7 bases removed from V and 6 bases from J, the gap between germline ends came to 11 bases. CDR3: CASNNGGDTQYF. The DNA for the CDR3 is TGTGCCAGCAACAACGGAGGGGATACGCAGTATTTT.

This sequence joins TRBV9 and TRBJ1-2; possible D gene TRBD1, 6 bases. The V and J ends lost 4 bases and 6 bases respectively, with 13 bases between them. Germline CDR1 and CDR2: SGDLS and YYNGEE. The CDR3 has 13 amino acids. The CDR3 coding sequence is TGTGCCAGCAGCACACAGGACAGTGATGGCTACACCTTC. Its translation is CASSTQDSDGYTF. Based on the CDR3 plus reference TRBV9 and TRBJ1-2, the full variable domain is DSGVTQTPKHLITATGQRVTLRCSPRSGDLSVYWYQQSLDQGLQFLIQYYNGEERAKGNILERFSAQQFPDLHSELNLSSLELGDSALYFCASSTQDSDGYTFGSGTRLTVV.

The rearrangement links TRBV14 to TRBJ1-2; 7 bases agree with TRBD1. This CDR3 contains 14 residues. Germline CDR1 is SGHDN and CDR2 is FVKESK. The V gene end was trimmed by 2 bases and the J gene end by 2 bases; junction bases not matched to a gene: 2. The CDR3 loop reads CASSQPGQNYGYTF. Here the CDR3 DNA reads TGTGCCAGCAGCCAACCGGGACAGAACTATGGCTACACCTTC.

This sequence joins TRBV3-1 and TRBJ1-3; no firm D call. V lost 4 bases, J lost 0 bases, and 13 bases lay in between. The CDR3 is 16 residues long. CDR1 is LGHDT and CDR2 is YNNKEL in the germline V gene (reference sequence). CDR3 nucleotide sequence: TGTGCCAGCAGCCCGCGTTTTACGGTCTCTGGAAACACCATATATTTT. Encoded protein: CASSPRFTVSGNTIYF.

This sequence joins TRBV24-1 and TRBJ2-1; a weak D match, TRBD1 (5 bases). Germline lookup yields CDR1 KGHDR and CDR2 SFDVKD. V shed 3 bases and J shed 3 bases, with 8 bases lying between them. The CDR3 length is 14 residues. Written as DNA, the CDR3 is TGTGCCACCAGTGATAGGACATACTACAATGAGCAGTTCTTC. It yields the protein CATSDRTYYNEQFF.

This clonotype was recorded many times. The chain has TRBV18 and TRBJ2-7; 8 nucleotides align to TRBD1. Per the germline V gene, CDR1 is KGHSH and CDR2 is LQKENI. The CDR3 runs 14 residues. Germline trimming cut 4 bases from V and 6 bases from J; bases unmatched to any gene: 8. The CDR3 bases are TGTGCCAGCTCACTAGCGACAGGGGCTGCCGAGCAGTACTTC. Translation: CASSLATGAAEQYF.

This clonotype appeared many times. This sequence joins TRBV5-8 and TRBJ2-7; 8 nucleotides line up with TRBD1. The CDR3 is 15 residues long. V was clipped by 4 bases and J by 3 bases; unmatched bases: 9. The germline V gene has CDR1 SGHTS and CDR2 YDEGEE. The CDR3 sequence is CASSPGQGRVYEQYF. The CDR3 nucleotides read TGTGCCAGCAGCCCCGGACAGGGTAGGGTCTACGAGCAGTACTTC.

V is TRBV20-1 and J is TRBJ2-7; 11 nucleotides match TRBD1. CDR1 is DFQATT and CDR2 is SNEGSKA in the germline V gene (reference sequence). The CDR3 is 15 residues long. V dropped 3 bases and J dropped 0; count of bases not matched to a gene: 4. Written as DNA, the CDR3 is TGCAGTGCTAGGGACAGGGGGCCTAGCTCCTACGAGCAGTACTTC. Translating it yields CSARDRGPSSYEQYF.

This clonotype showed up just a few times. The chain is built from TRBV12-5 and TRBJ1-5, with TRBD1 matching over 7 bases. Per the germline V gene, CDR1 is LGHNT and CDR2 is FRNRAP. J lost 0 bases, V lost 4 bases, and 3 bases had no gene match. The CDR3 length is 15 residues. CDR3 DNA: TGTGCTAGTGGTTCGGGACAGTATAGCAATCAGCCCCAGCATTTT. It encodes CASGSGQYSNQPQHF.

This clonotype occurred many times. The genes are TRBV29-1 and TRBJ2-3, with D perhaps assigned TRBD1 or TRBD2 (6 bases each). V was clipped by 7 bases and J by 0 bases, with 11 bases between them. The CDR3 sequence is 13 residues long. The germline CDR1 and CDR2 sequences are SQVTM and ANQGSEA. The CDR3: CSGGATSTDTQYF. The CDR3 DNA is TGCAGCGGGGGGGCTACTAGCACAGATACGCAGTATTTT.

This clonotype was counted at least ten times. The chain couples TRBV12-3 or TRBV12-4 to TRBJ2-2, with TRBD2 matching over 7 bases. Trimming removed 3 bases from V and 4 bases from J; junction bases left unmatched: 5. This CDR3 region has 15 residues. This CDR3 is CASSFQRGGTGELFF. DNA of the CDR3: TGTGCCAGCAGTTTTCAGCGGGGTGGCACCGGGGAGCTGTTTTTT.

Only a few counts were recorded for this clonotype. The rearrangement joins TRBV25-1 to TRBJ2-7; TRBD1 agrees at 7 bases. CDR3 length equals 12 residues. The germline V gene encodes CDR1 MGHDK and CDR2 SYGVNS. The J segment lost 2 bases and the V segment lost 7 bases, leaving 2 bases of the junction unmatched. This CDR3 is CASTRGTYEQYF. CDR3 sequence (DNA): TGTGCCAGCACCAGGGGGACCTACGAGCAGTACTTC.

The rearrangement uses TRBV5-6 and TRBJ2-7; 8 bases are shared with TRBD2. The ends lost 4 bases at V and 6 bases at J; junction bases unmatched: 9. In germline, CDR1 is SGHDT, CDR2 YYEEEE. The CDR3 is 14 amino acids. CDR3 in amino acids: CASSRQTAGGEQYF. CDR3 in DNA: TGTGCCAGCAGCCGACAAACCGCGGGGGGCGAGCAGTACTTC.

This clonotype was found many times. The rearrangement links TRBV6-1 to TRBJ1-6; a weak D match, TRBD1 (6 bases). V dropped 7 bases and J dropped 0 bases, with 13 bases sitting between them. CDR1 is MNHNS and CDR2 is SASEGT in the germline V gene. The CDR3 totals 16 residues. CDR3 protein: CASKTTGSSYNSPLHF. The CDR3 nucleotides are TGTGCCAGCAAAACAACAGGGAGCTCCTATAATTCACCCCTCCACTTT.

This clonotype was seen only once. The rearrangement uses TRBV10-3 and TRBJ2-1, with 8 nucleotides matching TRBD2. The CDR3 is made up of 12 amino acids. V dropped 7 bases and J dropped 15; count of bases not matched to a gene: 11. The germline CDR1 and CDR2 sequences are ENHRY and SYGVKD. CDR3 sequence: CAITSPGGAGFF. CDR3 DNA sequence: TGTGCCATCACTAGTCCGGGGGGGGCCGGGTTCTTC.

In its sample, this clonotype was seen a few times. This chain uses TRBV6-2 or TRBV6-3 with TRBJ1-1; 7 bases map to TRBD1. This CDR3 is 18 amino acids long. In germline, CDR1 is MNHEY, CDR2 SVGEGT. V gave up 0 bases and J gave up 1 base; unmatched junction bases: 11. The CDR3, as DNA: TGTGCCAGCAGTTACTCGAGACAGGGCATTGGTACGAACACTGAAGCTTTCTTT. Translation: CASSYSRQGIGTNTEAFF.

This chain uses TRBV9 with TRBJ1-6; 11 nucleotides match TRBD1. V trimming: 2 bases; J trimming: 10 bases; junction bases outside the gene matches: 5. CDR1 is SGDLS, CDR2 YYNGEE, per germline. The CDR3 contains 15 residues. The CDR3 spells CASSVGTGGRSPLHF. The DNA of the CDR3 is TGTGCCAGCAGCGTTGGGACAGGGGGAAGGTCACCCCTCCACTTT.

The chain has TRBV7-8 and TRBJ2-5; the D call may be TRBD1 or TRBD2 (5 bases each). The CDR3 runs 14 residues. With 3 bases removed from V and 5 bases from J, the gap between germline ends came to 13 bases. CDR1 and CDR2 (germline): SGHVS, FQNEAQ. This chain's CDR3 is CASSLWGIKETQYF. DNA for the CDR3: TGTGCCAGCAGCTTGTGGGGGATCAAGGAGACCCAGTACTTC.